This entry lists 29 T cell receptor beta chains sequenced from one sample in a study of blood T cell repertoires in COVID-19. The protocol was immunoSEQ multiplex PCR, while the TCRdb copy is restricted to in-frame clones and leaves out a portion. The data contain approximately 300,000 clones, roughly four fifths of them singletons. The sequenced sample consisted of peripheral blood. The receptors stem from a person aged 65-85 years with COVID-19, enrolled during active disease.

The CDR3 spells CASGRDSNEKLFF. The CDR3 DNA reads TGTGCCAGCGGCCGGGACAGTAATGAAAAACTGTTTTTT. This chain connects TRBV6-5 to TRBJ1-4; 7 nucleotides line up with TRBD1. The V gene's germline CDR1 is MNHEY and CDR2 SVGAGI. V was pared by 8 bases and J by 4 bases, with 4 bases of the junction left unmatched. The CDR3 runs 13 residues.

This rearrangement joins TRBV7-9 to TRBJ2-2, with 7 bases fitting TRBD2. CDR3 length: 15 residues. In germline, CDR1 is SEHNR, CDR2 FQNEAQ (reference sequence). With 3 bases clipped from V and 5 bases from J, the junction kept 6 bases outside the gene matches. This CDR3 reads CASSFLEAGTGELFF. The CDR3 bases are TGTGCCAGCAGCTTTCTGGAAGCGGGAACCGGGGAGCTGTTTTTT.

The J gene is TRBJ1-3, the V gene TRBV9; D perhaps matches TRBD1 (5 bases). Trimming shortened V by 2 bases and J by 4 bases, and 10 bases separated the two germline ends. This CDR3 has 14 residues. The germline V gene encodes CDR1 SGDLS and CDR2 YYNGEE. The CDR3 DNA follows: TGTGCCAGCAGCGTCCAGGGCCCCGGAAACACCATATATTTT. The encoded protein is CASSVQGPGNTIYF.

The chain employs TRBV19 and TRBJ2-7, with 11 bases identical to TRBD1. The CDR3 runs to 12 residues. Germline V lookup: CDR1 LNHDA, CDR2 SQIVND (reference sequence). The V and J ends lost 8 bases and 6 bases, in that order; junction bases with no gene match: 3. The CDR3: CASGTGGFEQYF. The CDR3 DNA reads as TGTGCCAGTGGGACAGGGGGGTTCGAGCAGTACTTC.

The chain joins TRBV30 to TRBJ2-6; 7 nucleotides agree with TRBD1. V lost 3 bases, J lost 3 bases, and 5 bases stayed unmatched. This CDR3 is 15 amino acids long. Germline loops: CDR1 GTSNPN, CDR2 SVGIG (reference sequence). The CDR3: CAWSRQGDGANVLTF. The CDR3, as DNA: TGTGCCTGGAGCAGACAGGGTGATGGGGCCAACGTCCTGACTTTC.

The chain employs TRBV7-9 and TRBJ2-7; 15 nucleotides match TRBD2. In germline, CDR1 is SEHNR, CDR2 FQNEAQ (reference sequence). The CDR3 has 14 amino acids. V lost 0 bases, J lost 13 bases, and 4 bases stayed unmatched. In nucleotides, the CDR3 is TGTGCCAGCAGCTTAGCGGGACTAGCGGGGGGCATATACTTC. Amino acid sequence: CASSLAGLAGGIYF.

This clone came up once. In DNA form, the CDR3 reads TGTGCCAGCAGCTTGGACGGGGGGTTGAACGGGGAGCTGTTTTTT. Residues: CASSLDGGLNGELFF. This chain links TRBV11-3 with TRBJ2-2; 7 bases align to TRBD2. Trimming cost V 3 bases and J 7 bases; bases outside gene matches: 8. The CDR3 totals 15 residues. Per the germline V gene, CDR1 is SGHNT and CDR2 is YENEEA.

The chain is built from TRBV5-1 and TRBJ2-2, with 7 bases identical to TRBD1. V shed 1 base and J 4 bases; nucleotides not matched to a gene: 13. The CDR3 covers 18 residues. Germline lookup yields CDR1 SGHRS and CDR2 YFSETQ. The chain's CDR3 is CASSLRLVDRQATGELFF. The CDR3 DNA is TGCGCCAGCAGCTTGAGGCTGGTGGACAGGCAGGCCACCGGGGAGCTGTTTTTT.

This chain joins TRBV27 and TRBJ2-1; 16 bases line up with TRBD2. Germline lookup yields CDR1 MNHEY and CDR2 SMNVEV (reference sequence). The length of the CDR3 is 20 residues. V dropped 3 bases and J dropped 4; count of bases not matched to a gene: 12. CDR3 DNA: TGTGCCAGCAGTTTCCCCGGGACTAGCGGGGGGGCGGTCCTGTACAATGAGCAGTTCTTC. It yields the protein CASSFPGTSGGAVLYNEQFF.

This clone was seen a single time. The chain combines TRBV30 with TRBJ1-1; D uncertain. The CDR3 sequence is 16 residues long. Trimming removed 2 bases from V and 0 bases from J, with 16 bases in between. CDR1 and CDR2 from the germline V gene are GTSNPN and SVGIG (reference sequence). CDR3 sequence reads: CAWSPPYGGVNTEAFF. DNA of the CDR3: TGTGCCTGGAGTCCACCATACGGCGGGGTGAACACTGAAGCTTTCTTT.

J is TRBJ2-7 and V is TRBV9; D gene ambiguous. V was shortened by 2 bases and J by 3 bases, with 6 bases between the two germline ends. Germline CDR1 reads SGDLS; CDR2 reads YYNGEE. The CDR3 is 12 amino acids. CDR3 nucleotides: TGTGCCAGCAGCGTTTCAGACTACGAGCAGTACTTC. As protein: CASSVSDYEQYF.

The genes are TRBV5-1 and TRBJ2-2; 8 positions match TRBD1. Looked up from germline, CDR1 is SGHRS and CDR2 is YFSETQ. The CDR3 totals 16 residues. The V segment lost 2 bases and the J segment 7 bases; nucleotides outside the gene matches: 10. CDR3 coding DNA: TGCGCCAGCAGCTTAAACATCAGGGGGCAGAACGGGGAGCTGTTTTTT. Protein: CASSLNIRGQNGELFF.

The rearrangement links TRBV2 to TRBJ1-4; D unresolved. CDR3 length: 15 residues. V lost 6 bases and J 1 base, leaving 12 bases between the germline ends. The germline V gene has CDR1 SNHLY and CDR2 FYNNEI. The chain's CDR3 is CASSLNGGTNEKLFF. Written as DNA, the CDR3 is TGTGCCAGCAGCCTGAATGGCGGAACTAATGAAAAACTGTTTTTT.

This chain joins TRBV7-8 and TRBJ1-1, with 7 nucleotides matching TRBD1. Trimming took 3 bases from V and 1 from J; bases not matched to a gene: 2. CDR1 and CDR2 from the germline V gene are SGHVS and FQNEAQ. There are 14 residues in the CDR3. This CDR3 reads CASSFRGWNTEAFF. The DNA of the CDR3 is TGTGCCAGCAGCTTCAGGGGGTGGAACACTGAAGCTTTCTTT.

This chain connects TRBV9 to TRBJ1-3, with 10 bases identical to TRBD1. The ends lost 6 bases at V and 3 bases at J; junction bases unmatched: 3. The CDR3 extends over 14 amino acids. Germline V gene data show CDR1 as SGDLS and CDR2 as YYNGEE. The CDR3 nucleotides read TGTGCCAGCACCGGACAGGGGGTTGGAAACACCATATATTTT. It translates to CASTGQGVGNTIYF. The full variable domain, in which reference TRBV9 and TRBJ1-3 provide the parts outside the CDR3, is DSGVTQTPKHLITATGQRVTLRCSPRSGDLSVYWYQQSLDQGLQFLIQYYNGEERAKGNILERFSAQQFPDLHSELNLSSLELGDSALYFCASTGQGVGNTIYFGEGSWLTVV.

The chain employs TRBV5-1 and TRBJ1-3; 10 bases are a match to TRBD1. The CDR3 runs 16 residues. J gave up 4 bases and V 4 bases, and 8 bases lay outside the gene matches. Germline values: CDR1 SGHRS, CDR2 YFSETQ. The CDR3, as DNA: TGCGCCAGCAGCGTGACAGGGGGCGCAGCCGGAAACACCATATATTTT. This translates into CASSVTGGAAGNTIYF.

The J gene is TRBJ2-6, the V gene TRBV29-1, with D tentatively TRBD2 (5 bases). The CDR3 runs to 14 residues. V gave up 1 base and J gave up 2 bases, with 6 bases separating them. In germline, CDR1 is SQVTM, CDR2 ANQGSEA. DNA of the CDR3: TGCAGCGTTGAAGGACTAACTGGGGCCAACGTCCTGACTTTC. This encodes CSVEGLTGANVLTF.

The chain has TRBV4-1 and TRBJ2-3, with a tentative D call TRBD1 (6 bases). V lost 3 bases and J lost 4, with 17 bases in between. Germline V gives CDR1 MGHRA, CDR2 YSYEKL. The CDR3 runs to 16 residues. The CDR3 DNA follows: TGCGCCAGCAGCCACCCCGCGGCAGGGGTCTCAGATACGCAGTATTTT. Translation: CASSHPAAGVSDTQYF.

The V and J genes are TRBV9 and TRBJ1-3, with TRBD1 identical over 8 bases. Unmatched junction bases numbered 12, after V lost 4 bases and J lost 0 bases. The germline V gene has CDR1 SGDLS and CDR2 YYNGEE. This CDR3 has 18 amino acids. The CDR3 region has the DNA TGTGCCAGCAGCCCCAAGGCAGGGGGCTTCCTCTCTGGAAACACCATATATTTT. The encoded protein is CASSPKAGGFLSGNTIYF.

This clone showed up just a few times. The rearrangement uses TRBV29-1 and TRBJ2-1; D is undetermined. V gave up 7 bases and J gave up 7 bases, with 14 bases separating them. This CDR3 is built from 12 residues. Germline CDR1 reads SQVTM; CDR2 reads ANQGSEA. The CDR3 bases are TGCAGCGCCGCGACTGACCTTAATGAGCAGTTCTTC. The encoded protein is CSAATDLNEQFF.

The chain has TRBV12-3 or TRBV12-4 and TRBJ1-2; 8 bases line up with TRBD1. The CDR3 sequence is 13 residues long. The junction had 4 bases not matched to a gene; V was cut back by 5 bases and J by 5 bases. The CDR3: CASSRDRLYGYTF. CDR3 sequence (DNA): TGTGCCAGCAGTAGGGACAGGCTATATGGCTACACCTTC.

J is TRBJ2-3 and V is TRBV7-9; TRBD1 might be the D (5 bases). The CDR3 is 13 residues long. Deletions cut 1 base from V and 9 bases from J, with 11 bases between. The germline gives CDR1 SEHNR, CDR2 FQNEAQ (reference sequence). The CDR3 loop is CASSLDGAGTQYF. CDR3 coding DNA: TGTGCCAGCAGCTTAGATGGGGCCGGGACGCAGTATTTT.

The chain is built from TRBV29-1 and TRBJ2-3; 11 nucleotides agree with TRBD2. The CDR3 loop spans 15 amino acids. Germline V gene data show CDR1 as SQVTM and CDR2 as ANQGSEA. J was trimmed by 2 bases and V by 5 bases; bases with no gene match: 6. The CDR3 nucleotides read TGCAGCGTTCCCGGGACTAGCGGAATCACAGATACGCAGTATTTT. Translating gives CSVPGTSGITDTQYF.

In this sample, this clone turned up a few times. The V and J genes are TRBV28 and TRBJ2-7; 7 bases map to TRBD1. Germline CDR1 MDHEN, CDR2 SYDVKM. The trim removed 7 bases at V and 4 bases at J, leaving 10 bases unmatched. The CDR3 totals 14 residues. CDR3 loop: CASTKTGPPYEQYF. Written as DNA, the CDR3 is TGTGCCAGCACCAAGACAGGGCCCCCGTACGAGCAGTACTTC.

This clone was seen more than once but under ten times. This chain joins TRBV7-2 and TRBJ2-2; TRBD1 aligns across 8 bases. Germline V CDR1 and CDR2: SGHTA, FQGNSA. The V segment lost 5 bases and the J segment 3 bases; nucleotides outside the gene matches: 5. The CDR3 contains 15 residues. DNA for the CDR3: TGTGCCAGCAGCAACTACAGGGGGGACACCGGGGAGCTGTTTTTT. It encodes CASSNYRGDTGELFF.

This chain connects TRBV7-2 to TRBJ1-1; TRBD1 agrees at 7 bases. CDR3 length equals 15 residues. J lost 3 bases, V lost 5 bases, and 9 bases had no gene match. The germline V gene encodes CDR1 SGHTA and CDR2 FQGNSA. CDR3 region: CASSPRTGVDTEAFF. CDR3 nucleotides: TGTGCCAGCAGCCCCCGAACAGGGGTTGACACTGAAGCTTTCTTT.

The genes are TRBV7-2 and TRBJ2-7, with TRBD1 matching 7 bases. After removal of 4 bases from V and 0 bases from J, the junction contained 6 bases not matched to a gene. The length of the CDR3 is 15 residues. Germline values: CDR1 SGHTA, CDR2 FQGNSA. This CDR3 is CASSYGTASSYEQYF. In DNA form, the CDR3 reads TGTGCCAGCAGCTACGGGACAGCGAGCTCCTACGAGCAGTACTTC.

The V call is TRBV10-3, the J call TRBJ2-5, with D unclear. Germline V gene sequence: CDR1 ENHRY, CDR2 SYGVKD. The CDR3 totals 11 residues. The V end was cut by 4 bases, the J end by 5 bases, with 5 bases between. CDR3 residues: CAISVGETQYF. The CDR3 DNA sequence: TGTGCCATCAGTGTCGGGGAGACCCAGTACTTC.

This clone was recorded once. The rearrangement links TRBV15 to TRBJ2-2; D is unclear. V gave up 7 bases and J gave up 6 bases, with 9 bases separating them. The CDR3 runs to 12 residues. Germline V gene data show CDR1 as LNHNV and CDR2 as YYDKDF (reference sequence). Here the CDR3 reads CATTEAPGELFF. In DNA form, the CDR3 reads TGTGCCACCACGGAAGCGCCCGGGGAGCTGTTTTTT.